This T cell receptor beta chain was profiled in a study of vaccination effects on CD4 cells after COVID-19. This clone was observed a single time. Its target is not known. The CDR3 runs 18 residues. Germline values: CDR1 SGHTA, CDR2 FQGNSA. The J segment lost 3 bases and the V segment lost 5 bases, leaving 12 bases of the junction unmatched. Antigen-specific CD4+ T cells expanded by the ViraFEST assay with viral peptide pools were then sequenced. With more than nine days of culture completed, CD4+ T cells were isolated. The repertoire was sequenced with immunoSEQ multiplex PCR; TCRdb's copy has only in-frame clones and lacks some. This sample has 55,000 to 65,000 clones, with 81% found just once.

This chain connects TRBV7-2 to TRBJ1-4, with TRBD1 identical over 10 bases. This receptor was identified in a human donor who received a COVID-19 vaccine. The source was CD4+ T cells from PBMCs cultured with HCoV-229E spike peptides, collected before COVID-19 vaccination. DNA of the CDR3: TGTGCCAGCAGCCACAGACAGGGGGCGCGGGTCCCTAATGAAAAACTGTTTTTT. Protein sequence: CASSHRQGARVPNEKLFF.